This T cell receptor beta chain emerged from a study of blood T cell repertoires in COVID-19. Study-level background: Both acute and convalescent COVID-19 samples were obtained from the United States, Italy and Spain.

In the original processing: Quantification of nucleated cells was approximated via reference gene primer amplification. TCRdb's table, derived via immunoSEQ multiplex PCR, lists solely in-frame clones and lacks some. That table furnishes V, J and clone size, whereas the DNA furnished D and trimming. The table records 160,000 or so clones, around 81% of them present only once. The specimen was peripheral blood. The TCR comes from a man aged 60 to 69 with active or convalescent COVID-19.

In DNA, the CDR3 is TGTGCCAGCAGTTCAGGACTAGCGGGATCCTACAATGAGCAGTTCTTC. Translated, it gives CASSSGLAGSYNEQFF. The chain is built from TRBV28 and TRBJ2-1; 12 nucleotides align to TRBD2. Germline V gene sequence: CDR1 MDHEN, CDR2 SYDVKM. Trimming cost V 4 bases and J 1 base; bases outside gene matches: 2. The CDR3 runs 16 residues.